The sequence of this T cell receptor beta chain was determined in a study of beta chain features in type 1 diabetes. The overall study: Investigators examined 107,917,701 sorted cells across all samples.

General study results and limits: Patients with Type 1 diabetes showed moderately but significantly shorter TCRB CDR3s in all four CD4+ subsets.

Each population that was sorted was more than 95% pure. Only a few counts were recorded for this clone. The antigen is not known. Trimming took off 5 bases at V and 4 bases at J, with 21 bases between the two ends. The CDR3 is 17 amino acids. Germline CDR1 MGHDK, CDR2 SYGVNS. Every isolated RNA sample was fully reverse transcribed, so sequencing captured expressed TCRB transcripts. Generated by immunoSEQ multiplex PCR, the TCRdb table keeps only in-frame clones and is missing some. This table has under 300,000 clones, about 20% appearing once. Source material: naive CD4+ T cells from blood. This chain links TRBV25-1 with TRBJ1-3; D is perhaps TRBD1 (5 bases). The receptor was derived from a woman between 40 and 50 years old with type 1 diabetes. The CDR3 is CASSPPSSPQAGNTIYF. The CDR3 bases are TGTGCCAGCAGTCCACCCAGCAGCCCACAGGCCGGAAACACCATATATTTT. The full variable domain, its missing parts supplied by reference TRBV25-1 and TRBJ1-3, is EADIYQTPRYLVIGTGKKITLECSQTMGHDKMYWYQQDPGMELHLIHYSYGVNSTEKGDLSSESTVSRIRTEHFPLTLESARPSHTSQYLCASSPPSSPQAGNTIYFGEGSWLTVV.